The clone carrying this T cell receptor beta chain came up a few times. Its matching antigen is unknown. This sample is drawn from a study of early T cells in non-severe SARS-CoV-2 infection. Across the study: Sequencing input comprised bulk RNA from unsorted whole blood; chain pairing was not available.

This CDR3 is 14 amino acids long. V was shortened by 7 bases and J by 1 base, with 14 bases between the two germline ends. Germline V gives CDR1 MDHEN, CDR2 SYDVKM. Researchers tagged individual cDNA molecules with unique molecular identifiers. TCRdb re-called the 5' RACE reads with MiXCR, one entry per CDR3 protein. The data show approximately 71,000 distinct CDR3 sequences, 9.5% to 15% seen once. Regarding the study as a whole: Sequences matched to VDJdb favored anti-spike CD8 responses, while private and CD4 specificities were missed.

The chain is built from TRBV28 and TRBJ2-7; D might be TRBD1 (6 bases). This clonotype originated in an adult who was a healthcare worker with PCR-confirmed SARS-CoV-2 infection or an uninfected control (not recorded which). Specimen: whole blood, collected at baseline. The CDR3 region is CASTYTGQSYEQYF. CDR3 DNA sequence: TGTGCCAGCACCTACACGGGACAATCCTACGAGCAGTACTTC.